The rows below give T cell receptor beta chains drawn from one sample of a study of blood T cell repertoires in COVID-19. The method was immunoSEQ multiplex PCR; TCRdb's version includes in-frame clones alone and lacks a portion of them. This table has about 200,000 clones, roughly 80% appearing once. Sequencing used peripheral blood. The receptors originated from a human donor in a cohort sampled during active COVID-19. Both conserved end residues are part of each CDR3. The D gene is left open where the match is weak. Clone size appears in some rows only: once, few, many, or a class for an expanded clone.

J gene | D gene | clone size | V gene | CDR3 protein | CDR3 DNA
TRBJ2-7 | . | once | TRBV7-2 | CASSLGGQSYEQYF | TGTGCCAGCAGCTTAGGCGGACAGTCCTACGAGCAGTACTTC
TRBJ2-7 | TRBD1 | . | TRBV6-5 | CASSYGDRGYEQYF | TGTGCCAGCAGTTACGGGGACAGGGGGTACGAGCAGTACTTC
TRBJ2-7 | . | many | TRBV27 | CASSVDYPYEQYF | TGTGCCAGCAGTGTGGACTACCCCTACGAGCAGTACTTC
TRBJ2-7 | . | once | TRBV3-1/TRBV3-2 | CASSQGSGHTEQYF | TGTGCCAGCAGCCAAGGTTCGGGACATACCGAACAGTACTTC
TRBJ2-7 | TRBD1 | . | TRBV6-2/TRBV6-3 | CASSTRQGKQYF | TGTGCCAGCAGTACAAGACAGGGCAAGCAGTACTTC
TRBJ1-1 | TRBD1 | few | TRBV19 | CASSPRQGATEAFF | TGTGCCAGTAGTCCTCGACAGGGGGCCACTGAAGCTTTCTTT
TRBJ2-7 | TRBD2 | . | TRBV4-2 | CASSQGAGGVREQYF | TGTGCCAGCAGCCAAGGAGCGGGAGGAGTCCGGGAGCAGTACTTC
TRBJ1-2 | TRBD1 | few | TRBV25-1 | CASSPREGAGYTF | TGTGCCAGCAGTCCCCGGGAGGGGGCTGGCTACACCTTC
TRBJ2-7 | . | . | TRBV3-1/TRBV3-2 | CASSPGGEQYF | TGTGCCAGCAGCCCAGGAGGGGAGCAGTACTTC
TRBJ2-7 | TRBD1 | . | TRBV6-2/TRBV6-3 | CASSLDRGRYEQYF | TGTGCCAGCAGTTTGGACAGGGGGCGCTACGAGCAGTACTTC
TRBJ1-2 | . | . | TRBV4-3 | CASSQEGRNYYGYTF | TGCGCCAGCAGCCAAGAGGGGCGGAACTACTATGGCTACACCTTC
TRBJ1-1 | . | . | TRBV30 | CAWKEGWGEAFF | TGTGCCTGGAAAGAGGGATGGGGTGAAGCTTTCTTT
TRBJ2-5 | . | . | TRBV28 | CASSLQGGRETQYF | TGTGCCAGCAGTTTGCAGGGAGGTAGAGAGACCCAGTACTTC
TRBJ2-2 | TRBD2 | . | TRBV5-3 | CARSLKLAGGPAGELFF | TGTGCCAGAAGCTTGAAGCTAGCGGGAGGGCCCGCCGGGGAGCTGTTTTTT
TRBJ2-1 | TRBD2 | . | TRBV19 | CASTSILAGANNEQFF | TGTGCCAGTACTTCTATACTAGCGGGAGCTAACAATGAGCAGTTCTTC
TRBJ1-6 | . | . | TRBV7-3 | CASSSSRVNSPLHF | TGTGCCAGCAGCTCTAGTCGTGTTAATTCACCCCTCCACTTT
TRBJ1-5 | . | once | TRBV5-6 | CASSFRGNYNQPQHF | TGTGCCAGCAGCTTCAGAGGAAACTACAATCAGCCCCAGCATTTT
TRBJ2-7 | TRBD2 | . | TRBV11-2 | CASSLEVAGGGEQYF | TGTGCCAGCAGCTTAGAGGTAGCGGGAGGGGGCGAGCAGTACTTC
TRBJ1-1 | . | . | TRBV3-1/TRBV3-2 | CASSQLVGGGTEAFF | TGTGCCAGCAGCCAATTAGTGGGAGGGGGCACTGAAGCTTTCTTT
TRBJ1-1 | . | . | TRBV12-3/TRBV12-4 | CASSMRYWEAFF | TGTGCCAGCAGTATGAGGTACTGGGAAGCTTTCTTT
TRBJ2-3 | TRBD2 | . | TRBV9 | CASTKRAGVSADTQYF | TGTGCCAGCACCAAGAGGGCGGGAGTCTCCGCAGATACGCAGTATTTT
TRBJ2-2 | TRBD2 | . | TRBV12-5 | CASAPREATGELFF | TGTGCTAGTGCCCCCCGGGAGGCCACCGGGGAGCTGTTTTTT
TRBJ2-7 | TRBD1 | . | TRBV28 | CASSQIDRAYHEQYF | TGTGCCAGCAGTCAGATCGACAGGGCTTACCACGAGCAGTACTTC
TRBJ2-1 | TRBD2 | once | TRBV4-3 | CASSQDRTSGSLGNEQFF | TGCGCCAGCAGCCAAGATAGGACTAGCGGGAGCCTAGGGAATGAGCAGTTCTTC
TRBJ2-2 | TRBD1 | few | TRBV6-4 | CASSTGGSNTGELFF | TGTGCCAGCAGTACAGGGGGCTCGAACACCGGGGAGCTGTTTTTT
TRBJ2-5 | . | . | TRBV9 | CASSVGIEGTQYF | TGTGCCAGCAGCGTAGGGATAGAGGGGACCCAGTACTTC
TRBJ2-3 | TRBD1 | . | TRBV4-2 | CASSPRQGTDTQYF | TGTGCCAGCAGCCCCCGACAGGGAACAGATACGCAGTATTTT
TRBJ1-1 | . | . | TRBV27 | CASSLSNPGYTEAFF | TGTGCCAGCAGTTTATCGAACCCGGGGTACACTGAAGCTTTCTTT
TRBJ2-1 | TRBD1 | . | TRBV6-2/TRBV6-3 | CASSYSPGGSYNEQFF | TGTGCCAGCAGTTACTCGCCAGGGGGCTCCTACAATGAGCAGTTCTTC
TRBJ2-3 | . | . | TRBV5-1 | CASRPGQIPDTQYF | TGCGCCAGCAGGCCGGGACAAATCCCAGATACGCAGTATTTT
TRBJ1-4 | . | . | TRBV9 | CASSIGAVDEKLFF | TGTGCCAGCAGCATTGGGGCAGTAGATGAAAAACTGTTTTTT
TRBJ1-1 | . | . | TRBV7-2 | CASSEGGGVNTEAFF | TGTGCCAGCAGCGAAGGGGGAGGGGTGAACACTGAAGCTTTCTTT
TRBJ1-2 | TRBD1 | . | TRBV6-5 | CASSSGGTANYGYTF | TGTGCCAGCAGCTCGGGGGGGACAGCTAACTATGGCTACACCTTC
TRBJ2-1 | TRBD2 | . | TRBV6-6 | CASSSGLAGALDEQFF | TGTGCCAGCAGTTCCGGACTAGCGGGAGCATTAGATGAGCAGTTCTTC
TRBJ1-1 | TRBD1 | . | TRBV19 | CASSLSTGSSTEAFF | TGTGCCAGTAGTCTCTCGACAGGGTCGAGTACTGAAGCTTTCTTT
TRBJ2-7 | . | . | TRBV6-2/TRBV6-3 | CASSYSGQTYEQYF | TGTGCCAGCAGTTATTCTGGACAGACCTACGAGCAGTACTTC
TRBJ2-7 | TRBD2 | once | TRBV4-2 | CASSQDPASGYEQYF | TGTGCCAGCAGCCAAGATCCCGCTAGCGGGTACGAGCAGTACTTC
TRBJ1-5 | . | . | TRBV15 | CATSTQGLSNQPQHF | TGTGCCACCAGCACCCAGGGTTTAAGCAATCAGCCCCAGCATTTT
TRBJ2-3 | . | . | TRBV24-1 | CATGQGRTDTQYF | TGTGCCACAGGGCAGGGGCGCACAGATACGCAGTATTTT
TRBJ2-7 | TRBD2 | . | TRBV19 | CASSITGGSYYEQYF | TGTGCCAGTAGTATCACGGGGGGTTCCTACTACGAGCAGTACTTC
TRBJ1-1 | . | . | TRBV7-2 | CASSLASSLGATEAFF | TGTGCCAGCAGCTTAGCGTCGTCTCTGGGGGCGACTGAAGCTTTCTTT
TRBJ1-2 | TRBD1 | . | TRBV4-3 | CASSQAGQGADGYTF | TGCGCCAGCAGCCAAGCGGGACAGGGGGCGGATGGCTACACCTTC
TRBJ2-7 | TRBD2 | . | TRBV14 | CASSRASGYYEQYF | TGTGCCAGCAGCCGCGCTAGCGGTTACTACGAGCAGTACTTC
TRBJ1-3 | . | . | TRBV30 | CAWSVGLGNTIYF | TGTGCCTGGAGTGTGGGCCTAGGAAACACCATATATTTT
TRBJ2-7 | TRBD2 | . | TRBV10-3 | CAISESTGGSSYEQYF | TGTGCCATCAGTGAGTCTACGGGCGGGAGCTCCTACGAGCAGTACTTC